The 6 T cell receptor beta chains listed next were all sequenced from one sample in a study of T cell responses to AZD1222 COVID-19 vaccine. The protocol was immunoSEQ multiplex PCR, while the TCRdb copy is restricted to in-frame clones and leaves out a portion. In the table there are fewer than 130,000 clones, nearly 90% of which are singletons. Specimen: peripheral blood, collected 28 days after the second AZD1222 dose. Receptors were obtained from an adult who received the AZD1222 COVID-19 vaccine.

CDR3 DNA sequence: TGTGCCAGCAGTTTTAAGTCCCCGAGGACTGAAGCTTTCTTT. Its protein is CASSFKSPRTEAFF. V and J are TRBV27 and TRBJ1-1; no clear D. Germline V gives CDR1 MNHEY, CDR2 SMNVEV (reference sequence). This CDR3 is 14 amino acids long. Between the trimmed V and J ends, which lost 3 bases and 5 bases, there was a span of 13 bases.

This chain connects TRBV10-3 to TRBJ2-1, with a possible D match to TRBD2 (5 bases). V lost 3 bases and J 1 base, leaving 10 bases between the germline ends. CDR1 and CDR2 from the germline V gene are ENHRY and SYGVKD. The CDR3 length is 15 residues. The CDR3 DNA follows: TGTGCCATCAGTGACCTAGCAGATTCCTACAATGAGCAGTTCTTC. This codes for CAISDLADSYNEQFF.

The J gene is TRBJ1-1, the V gene TRBV30; 7 positions agree with TRBD1. V shed 4 bases, J shed 10 bases, and the junction held 6 bases outside the gene matches. CDR1 is GTSNPN, CDR2 SVGIG, per germline (reference sequence). The CDR3 runs 11 residues. The CDR3 reads CAWTPQGRAFF. In DNA, the CDR3 is TGTGCCTGGACTCCACAGGGGCGAGCTTTCTTT.

The sample holds one count of this clone. The rearrangement links TRBV5-1 to TRBJ2-5, with 10 bases identical to TRBD2. Looked up from germline, CDR1 is SGHRS and CDR2 is YFSETQ. CDR3 size: 15 residues. After removal of 4 bases from V and 5 bases from J, the junction contained 8 bases not matched to a gene. DNA of the CDR3: TGCGCCAGCAGCCGACTAGCGGGTTCGTCCGAGACCCAGTACTTC. Translated, it gives CASSRLAGSSETQYF.

The V call is TRBV3-1 (or the pseudogene TRBV3-2), the J call TRBJ2-2; D may be TRBD2 (6 bases). The CDR3 runs 15 residues. Trimming shortened V by 4 bases and J by 1 base, and 10 bases separated the two germline ends. In germline, CDR1 is LGHDT, CDR2 YNNKEL (reference sequence). The CDR3 DNA reads TGTGCCAGCAGCCCGGGACTTAAGAACACCGGGGAGCTGTTTTTT. Protein sequence: CASSPGLKNTGELFF.

V usage is TRBV15 and J usage is TRBJ2-7; TRBD1 is a possible D gene (6 bases). Germline V gene sequence: CDR1 LNHNV, CDR2 YYDKDF (reference sequence). Trimming left V 0 bases short and J 3 bases short, with 12 bases between. The CDR3 runs to 15 residues. The CDR3: CATSRDQGPHYEQYF. The CDR3 coding sequence is TGTGCCACCAGCAGAGATCAGGGGCCGCACTACGAGCAGTACTTC.